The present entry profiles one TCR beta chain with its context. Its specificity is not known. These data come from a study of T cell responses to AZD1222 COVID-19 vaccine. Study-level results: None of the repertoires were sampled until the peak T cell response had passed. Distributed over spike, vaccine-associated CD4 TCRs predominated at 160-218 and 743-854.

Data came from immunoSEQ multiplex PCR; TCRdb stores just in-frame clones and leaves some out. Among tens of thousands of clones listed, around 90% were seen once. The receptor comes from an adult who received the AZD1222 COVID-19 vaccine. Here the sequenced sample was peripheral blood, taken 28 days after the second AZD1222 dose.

The CDR3 bases are TGTGCCAGCAGCTTAGATGGGACCGGTGCCTACGAGCAGTACTTC. Residues: CASSLDGTGAYEQYF. This sequence joins TRBV11-2 and TRBJ2-7, with D perhaps being TRBD1 or TRBD2 (5 bases each). The germline V gene encodes CDR1 SGHAT and CDR2 FQNNGV. Trimming left V 0 bases short and J 2 bases short, with 11 bases between. CDR3 size: 15 residues.